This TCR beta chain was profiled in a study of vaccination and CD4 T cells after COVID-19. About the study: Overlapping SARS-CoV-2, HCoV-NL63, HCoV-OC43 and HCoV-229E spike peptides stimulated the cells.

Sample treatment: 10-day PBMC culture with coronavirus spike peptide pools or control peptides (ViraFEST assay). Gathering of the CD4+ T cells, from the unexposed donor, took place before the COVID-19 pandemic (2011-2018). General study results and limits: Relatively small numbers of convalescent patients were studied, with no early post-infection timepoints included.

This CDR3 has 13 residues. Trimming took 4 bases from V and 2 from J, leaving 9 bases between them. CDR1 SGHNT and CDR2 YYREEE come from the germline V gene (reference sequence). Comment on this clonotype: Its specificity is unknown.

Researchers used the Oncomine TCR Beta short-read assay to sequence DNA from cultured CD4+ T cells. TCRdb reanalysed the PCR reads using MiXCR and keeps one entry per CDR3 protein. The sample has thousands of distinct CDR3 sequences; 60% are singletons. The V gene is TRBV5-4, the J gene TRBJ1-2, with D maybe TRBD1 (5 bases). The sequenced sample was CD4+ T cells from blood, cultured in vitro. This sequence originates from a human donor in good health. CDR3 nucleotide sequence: TGTGCCAGCAGCATGACAGTAAACTATGGCTACACCTTC. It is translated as CASSMTVNYGYTF.